This passage covers 16 T cell receptor beta chains from one sample sequenced in a study of blood T cells in healthy people across ages. Combining a sample-barcoded 5' primer with a J-beta primer mix, a second PCR ran for roughly 7 to 12 cycles. One entry per CDR3 protein results from TCRdb running MiXCR on the 5' RACE reads. The sample has roughly 1.5 million distinct CDR3 sequences; approximately 43% are singletons. The sequenced material came from blood. These receptors all come from a woman aged 18-30 years in good health.

V gene TRBV18 combines with J gene TRBJ1-2, with 7 bases matching TRBD1. Per the germline V gene, CDR1 is KGHSH and CDR2 is LQKENI. V shed 4 bases and J 3 bases; nucleotides not matched to a gene: 8. The CDR3 contains 15 residues. The CDR3 region is CASSHGRGGDYGYTF. For the CDR3, the DNA is TGTGCCAGCTCACACGGGAGAGGGGGCGACTATGGCTACACCTTC.

In this sample, this clonotype turned up a few times. The chain couples TRBV20-1 to TRBJ2-7, with 9 bases that match TRBD2. This CDR3 spans 14 amino acids. Trimming at V came to 5 bases and at J to 0 bases, leaving 5 bases not matched to a gene. Germline V gene lookup returns CDR1 DFQATT and CDR2 SNEGSKA (reference sequence). CDR3 loop: CSAVSGGISYEQYF. CDR3 coding DNA: TGCAGTGCTGTTAGCGGGGGAATCTCCTACGAGCAGTACTTC.

This clonotype appeared many times. V is TRBV10-3 and J is TRBJ2-7, with D possibly TRBD2 on 6 matching bases. Germline V gene data show CDR1 as ENHRY and CDR2 as SYGVKD. Trimming left V 3 bases short and J 4 bases short, with 7 bases between. This CDR3 has 12 residues. The CDR3 loop reads CAISDRGYEQYF. For the CDR3, the DNA is TGTGCCATCAGTGACCGGGGGTACGAGCAGTACTTC.

The chain employs TRBV4-1 and TRBJ2-3; perhaps TRBD1 as D (6 bases). The V end was cut by 4 bases, the J end by 1 base, with 12 bases between. The CDR3 totals 15 residues. Germline-derived CDR1 and CDR2 are MGHRA and YSYEKL. As DNA, the CDR3 is TGCGCCAGCAGCCCTACGACAGGCCGCACAGATACGCAGTATTTT. It specifies CASSPTTGRTDTQYF.

This clonotype was picked up a small number of times. The chain couples TRBV5-1 to TRBJ2-3; D unclear. CDR3 length: 17 amino acids. The germline V gene encodes CDR1 SGHRS and CDR2 YFSETQ. Deletions cut 0 bases from V and 4 bases from J, with 18 bases between. CDR3 sequence: CASSLDYGHPGPDTQYF. The DNA of the CDR3 is TGCGCCAGCAGCTTGGACTACGGGCATCCCGGCCCAGATACGCAGTATTTT.

This clonotype has only a few counts. The genes are TRBV6-5 and TRBJ2-4; no definite D call. The V gene's germline CDR1 is MNHEY and CDR2 SVGAGI. This CDR3 has 14 amino acids. V was shortened by 8 bases and J by 4 bases, with 15 bases between the two germline ends. The CDR3 region is CASRPYAEKNIQYF. Here the CDR3 DNA reads TGTGCCAGCCGTCCTTACGCGGAGAAAAACATTCAGTACTTC.

The chain carries TRBV11-2 and TRBJ1-1, with D possibly matching TRBD1 (5 bases). Trimming took off 5 bases at V and 1 base at J, with 20 bases between the two ends. Germline CDR1 and CDR2: SGHAT and FQNNGV. This CDR3 contains 17 residues. The CDR3, as DNA: TGTGCCAGCAGCCCCCGGGGCGGCCGTGGGTGGAACACTGAAGCTTTCTTT. This encodes CASSPRGGRGWNTEAFF.

The rearrangement uses TRBV6-2 or TRBV6-3 and TRBJ2-1; D perhaps matches TRBD2 (6 bases). This CDR3 is 14 amino acids long. Germline V CDR1 and CDR2: MNHEY, SVGEGT. V gave up 5 bases and J gave up 8 bases, with 16 bases separating them. The CDR3 DNA follows: TGTGCCAGCAGTCCCCGACTAGAACGGGATGAGCAGTTCTTC. Protein: CASSPRLERDEQFF.

J is TRBJ1-2 and V is TRBV28; D gene unclear. Per the germline V gene, CDR1 is MDHEN and CDR2 is SYDVKM. Trimming shortened V by 5 bases and J by 5 bases, and 9 bases separated the two germline ends. The CDR3 runs to 12 residues. This chain's CDR3 is CASSTDWYGYTF. In nucleotides, the CDR3 is TGTGCCAGCAGTACCGACTGGTATGGCTACACCTTC.

The chain recombines TRBV13 with TRBJ2-1, with D unclear. The J call is uncertain, as TRBJ2-7 better fits the DNA end. The CDR3 is 15 amino acids. Germline CDR1 reads PRHDT; CDR2 reads FYEKMQ (reference sequence). Here the CDR3 DNA reads TGTGCCAGCAGCTTAGGGGGTGACTCCTACAATGAGCAGTACTTC. Protein product: CASSLGGDSYNEQYF.

This clonotype was seen a few times. V is TRBV20-1 and J is TRBJ1-2, with D possibly matching TRBD1 (6 bases). The CDR3 covers 14 residues. V gave up 6 bases and J gave up 0 bases, with 14 bases separating them. Germline CDR1 DFQATT, CDR2 SNEGSKA (reference sequence). CDR3 nucleotide sequence: TGCAGTGCCCCCGGACAGTTACCTAACTATGGCTACACCTTC. Translated, it gives CSAPGQLPNYGYTF.

The rearrangement links TRBV4-1 to TRBJ2-1, with D unresolved. V was cut by 1 base and J by 7 bases, with 11 bases left in between. Germline V gene data show CDR1 as MGHRA and CDR2 as YSYEKL. The CDR3 is 14 residues long. CDR3: CASSQVERENEQFF. The DNA of the CDR3 is TGCGCCAGCAGCCAAGTGGAGAGAGAAAATGAGCAGTTCTTC.

The rearrangement joins TRBV14 to TRBJ2-1, with 14 bases that match TRBD2. CDR1 SGHDN and CDR2 FVKESK come from the germline V gene. The V gene end was trimmed by 1 base and the J gene end by 1 base; junction bases not matched to a gene: 9. The CDR3 length is 20 residues. CDR3 sequence reads: CASSQAKGRLAGGSYNEQFF. As DNA, the CDR3 is TGTGCCAGCAGCCAAGCGAAAGGGAGACTAGCGGGAGGGTCCTACAATGAGCAGTTCTTC.

This chain links TRBV5-6 with TRBJ2-4; TRBD2 aligns across 10 bases. The J call is uncertain, as TRBJ2-7 better fits the DNA end. The CDR3 consists of 14 residues. Germline V gene sequence: CDR1 SGHDT, CDR2 YYEEEE. The chain's CDR3 is CASRKAGGPHEQYF. CDR3 in DNA: TGTGCCAGCAGGAAAGCGGGAGGGCCCCACGAGCAGTACTTC.

The table lists this clonotype with a few counts. The chain has TRBV11-2 and TRBJ2-1; D is unclear. Germline assignment: CDR1 SGHAT and CDR2 FQNNGV. V lost 2 bases and J lost 0, with 11 bases in between. The CDR3 is 16 amino acids. The CDR3 loop is CASSLSWGSSYNEQFF. The CDR3 DNA follows: TGTGCCAGCAGCTTAAGCTGGGGTAGCTCCTACAATGAGCAGTTCTTC.

This sequence joins TRBV6-1 and TRBJ2-5; 11 bases fit TRBD2. The CDR3 is 16 amino acids. Per germline, CDR1 MNHNS and CDR2 SASEGT. V lost 4 bases and J lost 0; bases outside the gene matches: 4. CDR3 sequence (DNA): TGTGCCAGCAGTGGCCTAGCGGGAGGTTACCAAGAGACCCAGTACTTC. It translates to CASSGLAGGYQETQYF.